One and the same sample provided the 8 T cell receptor beta chains below, sequenced in a study of T cells in tuberculosis. The assay was immunoSEQ multiplex PCR, and TCRdb's table has in-frame clones only and misses some. The table includes tens of thousands of clones, around 97% detected once. Sequenced sample: PBMCs. These receptors all stem from a donor aged 10-29 years with latent tuberculosis or without tuberculosis infection.

The J gene is TRBJ2-1, the V gene TRBV6-5; 9 nucleotides match TRBD2. The CDR3 contains 15 residues. The junction had 7 bases not matched to a gene; V was cut back by 2 bases and J by 8 bases. Germline values: CDR1 MNHEY, CDR2 SVGAGI. The CDR3 is CASSYRGGAGDEQFF. The CDR3, as DNA: TGTGCCAGCAGTTACCGCGGGGGGGCTGGTGATGAGCAGTTCTTC.

The rearrangement links TRBV10-3 to TRBJ1-1; D perhaps matches TRBD1 (6 bases). CDR3 length: 13 amino acids. CDR1 and CDR2 from the germline V gene are ENHRY and SYGVKD. Trimming left V 7 bases short and J 11 bases short, with 20 bases between. CDR3 loop: CAIKEDRIRPAFF. CDR3 DNA sequence: TGTGCCATCAAGGAGGACAGAATAAGGCCGGCTTTCTTT.

The rearrangement links TRBV28 to TRBJ2-7, with 7 positions matching TRBD2. CDR1 and CDR2 (germline): MDHEN, SYDVKM. The CDR3 is 12 amino acids. V lost 6 bases and J lost 4; bases outside the gene matches: 3. CDR3 sequence reads: CASRLARYEQYF. In nucleotides, the CDR3 is TGTGCCAGCAGACTAGCGAGATACGAGCAGTACTTC.

The chain recombines TRBV2 with TRBJ2-1; D possibly corresponds to TRBD1 (5 bases). The germline gives CDR1 SNHLY, CDR2 FYNNEI. V lost 5 bases to trimming and J lost 7 bases, with 15 bases between them. The CDR3 loop spans 14 amino acids. The DNA for the CDR3 is TGTGCCAGCAGTAAACCAGGGAAAGCAAATGAGCAGTTCTTC. Translation gives CASSKPGKANEQFF.

The chain uses TRBV30 and TRBJ1-1; 8 bases are a match to TRBD1. The CDR3 totals 14 residues. The V gene end was trimmed by 3 bases and the J gene end by 1 base; junction bases not matched to a gene: 4. Per the germline V gene, CDR1 is GTSNPN and CDR2 is SVGIG (reference sequence). CDR3 sequence reads: CAWSWTGKNTEAFF. In DNA, the CDR3 is TGTGCCTGGAGCTGGACAGGGAAGAACACTGAAGCTTTCTTT.

The chain recombines TRBV28 with TRBJ2-7; TRBD1 matches at 9 bases. The CDR3 sequence is 18 residues long. In germline, CDR1 is MDHEN, CDR2 SYDVKM. The junction had 16 bases not matched to a gene; V was cut back by 6 bases and J by 1 base. CDR3 coding DNA: TGTGCCAGCAGGGGTACAGGGGGCTCGAAAGGGTTATCCTACGAGCAGTACTTC. Its translation: CASRGTGGSKGLSYEQYF.

The J gene is TRBJ2-7, the V gene TRBV7-8; D may be TRBD1 (6 bases). The germline V gene encodes CDR1 SGHVS and CDR2 FQNEAQ. This CDR3 spans 15 amino acids. The V and J ends lost 2 bases and 2 bases respectively, with 13 bases between them. CDR3 residues: CASSLPRTVPYEQYF. For the CDR3, the DNA is TGTGCCAGCAGCTTACCCCGGACAGTCCCCTACGAGCAGTACTTC.

The chain carries TRBV30 and TRBJ2-7; TRBD1 matches 7 bases. The germline V gene encodes CDR1 GTSNPN and CDR2 SVGIG (reference sequence). V gave up 4 bases and J gave up 2 bases; unmatched junction bases: 5. CDR3 length equals 13 residues. CDR3 loop: CAWNDRATYEQYF. The DNA of the CDR3 is TGTGCCTGGAATGACAGGGCCACCTACGAGCAGTACTTC.